This entry lists 3 T cell receptor beta chains sequenced from one sample in a study of cytomegalovirus exposure and HLA in healthy donors. PCR employed 60 Vbeta and 13 Jbeta primers. Only in-frame clones appear in the TCRdb table, and some are missing; sequencing was by immunoSEQ multiplex PCR. The sample yields 90,000 to 150,000 clones, 77% seen once. The sample comprised PBMCs. The receptors were sampled from a human donor in good health.

The sample holds one count of this clone. The chain combines TRBV7-3 with TRBJ1-1, with D maybe TRBD1 (5 bases). The germline CDR1 and CDR2 sequences are SGHTA and FQGTGA. V lost 0 bases and J 3 bases, leaving 11 bases between the germline ends. The CDR3 sequence is 15 residues long. The CDR3 sequence is CASSLTRDEDTEAFF. CDR3 sequence (DNA): TGTGCCAGCAGCTTAACCAGGGATGAAGACACTGAAGCTTTCTTT.

The chain couples TRBV19 to TRBJ2-4; 8 positions match TRBD1. V shed 6 bases, J shed 8 bases, and the junction held 9 bases outside the gene matches. CDR3 length: 14 amino acids. Germline lookup yields CDR1 LNHDA and CDR2 SQIVND (reference sequence). The CDR3 sequence is CASRVAGGLDIQYF. CDR3 nucleotides: TGTGCCAGTAGGGTCGCAGGGGGCTTGGACATTCAGTACTTC.

The chain uses TRBV2 and TRBJ2-7; weak D call: TRBD2 (5 bases). The CDR3 contains 14 residues. Trimming pared 7 bases from V and 5 bases from J, leaving 18 bases between. The V gene's germline CDR1 is SNHLY and CDR2 FYNNEI. The chain's CDR3 is CASKLGDAAHEQYF. The DNA of the CDR3 is TGTGCCAGCAAATTGGGAGACGCCGCTCACGAGCAGTACTTC.